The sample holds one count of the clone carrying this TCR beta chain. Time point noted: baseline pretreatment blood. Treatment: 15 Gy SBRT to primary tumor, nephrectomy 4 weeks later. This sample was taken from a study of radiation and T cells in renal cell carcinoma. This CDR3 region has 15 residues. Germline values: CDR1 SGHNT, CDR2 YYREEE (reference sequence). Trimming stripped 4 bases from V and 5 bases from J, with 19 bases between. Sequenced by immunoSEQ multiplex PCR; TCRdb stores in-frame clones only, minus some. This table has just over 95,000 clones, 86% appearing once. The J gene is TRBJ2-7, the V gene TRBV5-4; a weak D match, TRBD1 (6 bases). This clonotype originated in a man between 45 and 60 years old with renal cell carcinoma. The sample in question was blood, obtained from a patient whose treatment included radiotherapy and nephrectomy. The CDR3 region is CASSLRGGGVDEQYF. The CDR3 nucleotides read TGTGCCAGCAGCCTTCGAGGGGGTGGGGTCGACGAGCAGTACTTC.